Each of the 28 T cell receptor beta chains below was sequenced from the same sample in a study of shared clonotypes between healthy human individuals (dated by TCRdb to between 2020 and 2021). The library was made by the immunoSEQ multiplex PCR assay. The source is immuneACCESS, and TCRdb retained only in-frame sequences with V and J called. Part of the clones is not carried over; for the studies checked, unresolved V genes explain less than half of this, and the remainder is unexplained. For this sample there are approximately 500,000 clones; almost 97% appear just once. The top ten clonotypes cover approximately 0.062% of the sample. Material for sequencing was naive CD4+ T cells sorted from blood. This specimen's cell subset or site label, per the study, means: CD45RA+ positively selected. These receptors were obtained from a woman younger than 45 in good health.

The V gene is TRBV7-9, the J gene TRBJ2-7; no definite D call. This CDR3 region has 13 residues. CDR1 and CDR2 (germline): SEHNR, FQNEAQ (reference sequence). V lost 8 bases, J lost 6 bases, and 17 bases lay in between. This chain's CDR3 is CASSYGDLAEQYF. The CDR3 DNA sequence: TGTGCCAGCTCCTATGGTGACCTGGCCGAGCAGTACTTC.

This chain links TRBV7-3 with TRBJ2-7; D is possibly TRBD1 (6 bases). Germline V gene sequence: CDR1 SGHTA, CDR2 FQGTGA. The CDR3 totals 18 residues. Trimming stripped 0 bases from V and 0 bases from J, with 18 bases between. Here the CDR3 DNA reads TGTGCCAGCAGCTTAACCCCCCTGGACAGCAAACTCTCCTACGAGCAGTACTTC. Amino acids: CASSLTPLDSKLSYEQYF.

The CDR3 coding sequence is TGTGCCAGCAGTTTAACTAGCGGGAGGAACGAGCAGTACTTC. It codes for CASSLTSGRNEQYF. The chain carries TRBV28 and TRBJ2-5, with 12 bases that match TRBD2. The end of the DNA aligns better with TRBJ2-7, so the J call may be wrong. CDR1 and CDR2 from the germline V gene are MDHEN and SYDVKM. The CDR3 sequence is 14 residues long.

The chain carries TRBV28 and TRBJ1-5, with TRBD1 matching over 10 bases. The CDR3 loop spans 15 amino acids. Germline CDR1 and CDR2: MDHEN and SYDVKM. Trimming at V came to 8 bases and at J to 9 bases, leaving 13 bases not matched to a gene. Here the CDR3 DNA reads TGTGCCAGCGTACCCGGGACAGGGGATTCCCCGCCCCAGCATTTT. This gives the protein CASVPGTGDSPPQHF.

In DNA, the CDR3 is TGTGCCAGCAGGGGGGGGGAGGGAAACACCATATATTTT. Protein product: CASRGGEGNTIYF. V and J are TRBV6-5 and TRBJ1-3, with D maybe TRBD1 (5 bases). V dropped 6 bases and J dropped 4 bases, with 10 bases sitting between them. CDR1 and CDR2 from the germline V gene are MNHEY and SVGAGI. The CDR3 spans 13 residues.

The CDR3 bases are TGTGCCAGTGAGGTAATATTGAACACTGAAGCTTTCTTT. Its protein is CASEVILNTEAFF. The chain uses TRBV28 and TRBJ1-1, with D hard to call. The germline V gene encodes CDR1 MDHEN and CDR2 SYDVKM. This CDR3 is 13 amino acids long. Trimming shortened V by 9 bases and J by 0 bases, and 11 bases separated the two germline ends.

A single count supports this clone. The genes are TRBV30 and TRBJ2-7; D possibly corresponds to TRBD2 (5 bases). Trimming took 3 bases from V and 0 from J, leaving 9 bases between them. The CDR3 extends over 13 amino acids. Germline CDR1 is GTSNPN and CDR2 is SVGIG (reference sequence). CDR3 bases: TGTGCCTGGAGAGAAAGCGGCTCCTACGAGCAGTACTTC. This codes for CAWRESGSYEQYF.

The V and J genes are TRBV19 and TRBJ2-1; no reliable D call. Looked up from germline, CDR1 is LNHDA and CDR2 is SQIVND (reference sequence). The CDR3 totals 12 residues. Deletions cut 7 bases from V and 7 bases from J, with 11 bases between. CDR3 DNA sequence: TGTGCCAGTATCCCCCGAGGAAATGAGCAGTTCTTC. It translates to CASIPRGNEQFF. Filled out from reference TRBV19 and TRBJ2-1, the complete variable domain reads DGGITQSPKYLFRKEGQNVTLSCEQNLNHDAMYWYRQDPGQGLRLIYYSQIVNDFQKGDIAEGYSVSREKKESFPLTVTSAQKNPTAFYLCASIPRGNEQFFGPGTRLTVL.

The chain joins TRBV7-2 to TRBJ2-1; 10 bases are a match to TRBD2. Germline V lookup: CDR1 SGHTA, CDR2 FQGNSA. V gave up 6 bases and J gave up 1 base; unmatched junction bases: 3. The CDR3 has 15 residues. The CDR3 DNA sequence: TGTGCCAGCAGTACTAGCGGGACGTCCTACAATGAGCAGTTCTTC. This encodes CASSTSGTSYNEQFF.

The rearrangement links TRBV15 to TRBJ1-2; D is unresolved. From germline, CDR1 is LNHNV and CDR2 YYDKDF (reference sequence). With 4 bases removed from V and 2 bases from J, the gap between germline ends came to 8 bases. The CDR3 is 13 residues long. CDR3 residues: CATSKDANYGYTF. Written as DNA, the CDR3 is TGTGCCACCAGCAAAGACGCGAACTATGGCTACACCTTC.

The chain uses TRBV28 and TRBJ2-3, with 12 bases lining up with TRBD2. V was clipped by 6 bases and J by 6 bases; unmatched bases: 7. CDR3 length equals 15 residues. Germline loops: CDR1 MDHEN, CDR2 SYDVKM. This CDR3 reads CASSPTSGREDTQYF. Here the CDR3 DNA reads TGTGCCAGCAGCCCGACTAGCGGGAGAGAGGATACGCAGTATTTT.

The chain employs TRBV28 and TRBJ1-5; 8 bases are a match to TRBD1. The CDR3 spans 14 residues. The ends lost 9 bases at V and 1 base at J; junction bases unmatched: 5. Per the germline V gene, CDR1 is MDHEN and CDR2 is SYDVKM. This CDR3 is CASKTGGSNQPQHF. As DNA, the CDR3 is TGTGCCAGTAAAACAGGGGGAAGCAATCAGCCCCAGCATTTT.

This chain joins TRBV9 and TRBJ2-5; a possible D gene is TRBD1 (6 bases). The V end was cut by 3 bases, the J end by 9 bases, with 18 bases between. Germline V lookup: CDR1 SGDLS, CDR2 YYNGEE. The CDR3 has 14 residues. CDR3 amino acids: CASSARQDAAAQYF. CDR3 DNA sequence: TGTGCCAGCAGCGCCCGACAGGACGCTGCTGCCCAGTACTTC.

The genes are TRBV18 and TRBJ2-7; 10 positions agree with TRBD2. This CDR3 has 17 amino acids. The trim removed 0 bases at V and 1 base at J, leaving 6 bases unmatched. Germline V gene data show CDR1 as KGHSH and CDR2 as LQKENI. The CDR3 DNA reads as TGTGCCAGCTCACCACCGCTCGGGACTAGCGTTTCCTACGAGCAGTACTTC. Translation gives CASSPPLGTSVSYEQYF.

This chain links TRBV19 with TRBJ2-3; 9 bases match TRBD1. The CDR3 extends over 16 amino acids. The V and J ends lost 4 bases and 6 bases, in that order; junction bases with no gene match: 11. The germline V gene encodes CDR1 LNHDA and CDR2 SQIVND (reference sequence). The DNA for the CDR3 is TGTGCCAGTAGTAGAGGACAGGGGCCCCAATATGATACGCAGTATTTT. Its protein is CASSRGQGPQYDTQYF.

The chain employs TRBV19 and TRBJ2-7, with 7 bases identical to TRBD2. CDR1 is LNHDA, CDR2 SQIVND, per germline (reference sequence). The CDR3 covers 14 residues. V was pared by 0 bases and J by 2 bases, with 1 base of the junction left unmatched. Here the CDR3 reads CASSIDGRAYEQYF. Written as DNA, the CDR3 is TGTGCCAGTAGTATAGATGGGAGGGCCTACGAGCAGTACTTC.

The V call is TRBV5-1, the J call TRBJ2-5; the D gene could be TRBD1 or TRBD2 (5 bases each). The CDR3 contains 14 residues. CDR1 and CDR2 (germline): SGHRS, YFSETQ. Trimming pared 2 bases from V and 11 bases from J, leaving 19 bases between. CDR3 amino acids: CASSFGVRGDEQYF. CDR3 nucleotides: TGCGCCAGCAGCTTCGGGGTTAGGGGTGATGAGCAGTACTTC.

V is TRBV30 and J is TRBJ2-7, with 7 positions matching TRBD1. J gave up 2 bases and V 5 bases, and 3 bases lay outside the gene matches. Germline V gene lookup returns CDR1 GTSNPN and CDR2 SVGIG (reference sequence). The CDR3 length is 12 residues. CDR3 nucleotide sequence: TGTGCCTGGGGGGGACAGACCTACGAGCAGTACTTC. Translation: CAWGGQTYEQYF.

The V call is TRBV10-3, the J call TRBJ1-1; D call uncertain. The CDR3 consists of 14 residues. Germline CDR1 is ENHRY and CDR2 is SYGVKD. The V end lost 4 bases, the J end lost 5 bases, and 14 bases lay between the germline ends. CDR3 in DNA: TGTGCCATCAGTGTTCGCGCAGGTGGAACTGAAGCTTTCTTT. Translating gives CAISVRAGGTEAFF.

This chain connects TRBV2 to TRBJ2-7, with 7 nucleotides matching TRBD1. Looked up from germline, CDR1 is SNHLY and CDR2 is FYNNEI. Germline trimming cut 7 bases from V and 1 base from J; bases unmatched to any gene: 7. This CDR3 comprises 14 residues. CDR3 protein: CASKQQGISYEQYF. The CDR3 coding sequence is TGTGCCAGCAAGCAACAGGGGATATCCTACGAGCAGTACTTC.

V gene TRBV11-3 combines with J gene TRBJ2-5; 12 bases are a match to TRBD2. This CDR3 has 20 amino acids. Per germline, CDR1 SGHNT and CDR2 YENEEA. V shed 1 base, J shed 2 bases, and the junction held 14 bases outside the gene matches. The DNA of the CDR3 is TGTGCCAGCAGCTTAGGAGGGCCGGGACTAGCGGGCCCGGCTCAAGAGACCCAGTACTTC. Its translation is CASSLGGPGLAGPAQETQYF.

In its sample, this clone was seen once. This chain joins TRBV9 and TRBJ1-1, with 10 bases fitting TRBD1. J gave up 2 bases and V 3 bases, and 7 bases lay outside the gene matches. The CDR3 sequence is 16 residues long. Germline V CDR1 and CDR2: SGDLS, YYNGEE. CDR3 sequence reads: CASSEGQGLVNTEAFF. Written as DNA, the CDR3 is TGTGCCAGCAGCGAGGGACAGGGGTTGGTCAACACTGAAGCTTTCTTT. Looking up the rest from reference TRBV9 and TRBJ1-1 gives the full variable domain: DSGVTQTPKHLITATGQRVTLRCSPRSGDLSVYWYQQSLDQGLQFLIQYYNGEERAKGNILERFSAQQFPDLHSELNLSSLELGDSALYFCASSEGQGLVNTEAFFGQGTRLTVV.

V is TRBV10-3 and J is TRBJ2-7, with a possible D match to TRBD2 (5 bases). The CDR3 extends over 13 amino acids. From germline, CDR1 is ENHRY and CDR2 SYGVKD. DNA of the CDR3: TGTGCTCATTCTGGAGGACCATCCTACGAGCAGTACTTC. Translated: CAHSGGPSYEQYF.

The V gene is TRBV28, the J gene TRBJ2-7, with 11 bases that match TRBD2. The CDR3 extends over 17 amino acids. The V and J ends lost 5 bases and 5 bases, in that order; junction bases with no gene match: 14. Germline V gene sequence: CDR1 MDHEN, CDR2 SYDVKM. As DNA, the CDR3 is TGTGCCAGCAGTCGCCCTATACTAGCGGGAGTTTTCGACGAGCAGTACTTC. It encodes CASSRPILAGVFDEQYF.

This rearrangement joins TRBV28 to TRBJ2-7; D perhaps matches TRBD1 (6 bases). Germline CDR1 reads MDHEN; CDR2 reads SYDVKM. This CDR3 contains 15 residues. The V end was cut by 6 bases, the J end by 1 base, with 16 bases between. CDR3 loop: CASSQQGSVSYEQYF. In DNA form, the CDR3 reads TGTGCCAGCAGCCAACAGGGTTCCGTATCCTACGAGCAGTACTTC.

For the CDR3, the DNA is TGTGCATATAGCGGGAGTCGGCCCTACGAGCAGTACTTC. This codes for CAYSGSRPYEQYF. The rearrangement links TRBV5-4 to TRBJ2-5, with 9 nucleotides matching TRBD2. The J call may be incorrect, as the DNA end agrees better with TRBJ2-7. The germline V gene encodes CDR1 SGHNT and CDR2 YYREEE (reference sequence). The CDR3 extends over 13 amino acids.

This sequence joins TRBV6-1 and TRBJ2-1; TRBD1 aligns across 9 bases. The CDR3 runs 14 residues. Germline CDR1 is MNHNS and CDR2 is SASEGT. The V segment lost 1 base and the J segment 16 bases; nucleotides outside the gene matches: 11. CDR3 nucleotide sequence: TGTGCCAGCAGTGAAGATGTGGCCGGGACAGGGAATTTCTTC. As protein: CASSEDVAGTGNFF.

This clone was found a few times. The chain couples TRBV11-2 to TRBJ2-7, with D unclear. CDR1 and CDR2 (germline): SGHAT, FQNNGV. With 1 base removed from V and 0 bases from J, the gap between germline ends came to 7 bases. The CDR3 contains 14 residues. CDR3 in amino acids: CASSLGPSSYEQYF. CDR3 coding DNA: TGTGCCAGCAGCTTAGGCCCCAGCTCCTACGAGCAGTACTTC.